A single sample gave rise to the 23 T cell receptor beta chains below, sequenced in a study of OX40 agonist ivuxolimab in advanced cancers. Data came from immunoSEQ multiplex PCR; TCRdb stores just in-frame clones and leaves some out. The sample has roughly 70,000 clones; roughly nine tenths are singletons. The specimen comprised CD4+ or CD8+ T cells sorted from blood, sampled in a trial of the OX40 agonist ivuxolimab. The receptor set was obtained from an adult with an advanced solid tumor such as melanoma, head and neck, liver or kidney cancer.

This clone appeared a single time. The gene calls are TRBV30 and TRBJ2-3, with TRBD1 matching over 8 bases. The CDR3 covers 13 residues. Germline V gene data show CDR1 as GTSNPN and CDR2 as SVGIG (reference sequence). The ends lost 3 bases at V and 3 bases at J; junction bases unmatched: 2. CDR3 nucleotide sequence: TGTGCCTGGAGCAGGGGGCGAACAGATACGCAGTATTTT. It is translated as CAWSRGRTDTQYF.

CDR3 sequence: CASSSPAANTEAFF. The CDR3 DNA reads TGTGCCAGCAGTTCCCCGGCAGCGAACACTGAAGCTTTCTTT. V gene TRBV6-5 combines with J gene TRBJ1-1, with unresolved D. V was cut by 4 bases and J by 1 base, with 10 bases left in between. The CDR3 contains 14 residues. Germline CDR1 and CDR2: MNHEY and SVGAGI.

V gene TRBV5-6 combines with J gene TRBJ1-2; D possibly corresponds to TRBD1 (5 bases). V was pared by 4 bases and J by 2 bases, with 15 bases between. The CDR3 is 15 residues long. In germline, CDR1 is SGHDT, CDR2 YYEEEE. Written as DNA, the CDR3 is TGTGCCAGCAGCCCAAGAACAGGCCCGAACTATGGCTACACCTTC. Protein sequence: CASSPRTGPNYGYTF.

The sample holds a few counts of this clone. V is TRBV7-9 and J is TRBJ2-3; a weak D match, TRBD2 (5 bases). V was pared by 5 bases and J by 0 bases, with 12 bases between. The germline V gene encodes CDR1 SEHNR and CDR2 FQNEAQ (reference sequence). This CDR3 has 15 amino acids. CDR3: CASSPLRGSTDTQYF. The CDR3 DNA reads TGTGCCAGCAGCCCACTCCGGGGAAGCACAGATACGCAGTATTTT. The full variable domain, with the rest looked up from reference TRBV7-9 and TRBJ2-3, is DTGVSQNPRHKITKRGQNVTFRCDPISEHNRLYWYRQTLGQGPEFLTYFQNEAQLEKSRLLSDRFSAERPKGSFSTLEIQRTEQGDSAMYLCASSPLRGSTDTQYFGPGTRLTVL.

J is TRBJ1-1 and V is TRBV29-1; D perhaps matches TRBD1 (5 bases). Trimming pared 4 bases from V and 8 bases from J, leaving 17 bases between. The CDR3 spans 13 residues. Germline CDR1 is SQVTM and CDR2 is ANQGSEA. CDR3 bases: TGCAGCGTTGCCCTTTCGGGGGTGCAAGAAGCTTTCTTT. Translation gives CSVALSGVQEAFF.

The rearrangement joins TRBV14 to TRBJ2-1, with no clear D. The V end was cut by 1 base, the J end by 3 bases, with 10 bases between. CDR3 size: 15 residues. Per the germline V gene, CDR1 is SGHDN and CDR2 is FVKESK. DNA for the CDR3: TGTGCCAGCAGCCAAGGCCAACGACTCTACAATGAGCAGTTCTTC. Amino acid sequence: CASSQGQRLYNEQFF.

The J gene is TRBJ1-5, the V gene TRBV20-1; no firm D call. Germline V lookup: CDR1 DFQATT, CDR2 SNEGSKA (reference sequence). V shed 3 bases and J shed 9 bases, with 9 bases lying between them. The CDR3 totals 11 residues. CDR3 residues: CSARISGPQHF. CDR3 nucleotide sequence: TGCAGTGCTAGGATCTCCGGGCCCCAGCATTTT.

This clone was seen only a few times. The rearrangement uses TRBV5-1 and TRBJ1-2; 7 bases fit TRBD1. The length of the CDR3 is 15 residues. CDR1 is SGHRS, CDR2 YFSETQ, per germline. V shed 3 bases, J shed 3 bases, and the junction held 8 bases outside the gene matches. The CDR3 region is CASSSPGQDYYGYTF. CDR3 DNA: TGCGCCAGCAGCTCCCCAGGACAGGACTACTATGGCTACACCTTC.

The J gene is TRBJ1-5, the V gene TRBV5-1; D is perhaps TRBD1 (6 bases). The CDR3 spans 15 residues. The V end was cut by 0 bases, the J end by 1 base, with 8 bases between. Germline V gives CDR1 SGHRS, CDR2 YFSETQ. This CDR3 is CASSLAGASNQPQHF. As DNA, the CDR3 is TGCGCCAGCAGCTTGGCGGGGGCGAGCAATCAGCCCCAGCATTTT.

The DNA for the CDR3 is TGCAGCGTTGATAGGCTAGCCCAACGGGGAGATACGCAGTATTTT. This translates into CSVDRLAQRGDTQYF. This chain links TRBV29-1 with TRBJ2-3; D perhaps matches TRBD2 (5 bases). This CDR3 contains 15 residues. Germline loops: CDR1 SQVTM, CDR2 ANQGSEA. Trimming removed 3 bases from V and 5 bases from J, with 18 bases in between.

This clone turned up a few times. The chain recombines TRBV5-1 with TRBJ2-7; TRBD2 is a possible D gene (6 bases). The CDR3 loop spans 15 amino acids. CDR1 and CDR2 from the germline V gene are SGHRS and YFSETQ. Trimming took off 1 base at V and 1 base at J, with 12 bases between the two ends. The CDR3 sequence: CASSLLGGMSYEQYF. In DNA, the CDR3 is TGCGCCAGCAGCTTGTTGGGGGGAATGTCCTACGAGCAGTACTTC.

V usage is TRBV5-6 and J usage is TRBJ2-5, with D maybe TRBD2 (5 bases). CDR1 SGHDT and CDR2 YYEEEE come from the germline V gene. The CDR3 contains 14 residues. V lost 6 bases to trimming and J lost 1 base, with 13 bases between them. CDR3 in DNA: TGTGCCAGCATGTTATGGGGAGCCCAAGAGACCCAGTACTTC. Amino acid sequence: CASMLWGAQETQYF.

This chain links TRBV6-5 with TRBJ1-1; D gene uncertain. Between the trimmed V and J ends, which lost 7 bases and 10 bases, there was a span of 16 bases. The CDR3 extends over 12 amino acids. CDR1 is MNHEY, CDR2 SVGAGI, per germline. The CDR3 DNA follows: TGTGCCAGCATAGGTGAGGGCATAGTAGCTTTCTTT. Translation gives CASIGEGIVAFF.

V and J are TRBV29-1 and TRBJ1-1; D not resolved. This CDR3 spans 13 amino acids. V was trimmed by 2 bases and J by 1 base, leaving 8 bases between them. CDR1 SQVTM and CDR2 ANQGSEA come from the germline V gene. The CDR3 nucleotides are TGCAGCGTTGAAAGGACCCCGAACACTGAAGCTTTCTTT. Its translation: CSVERTPNTEAFF.

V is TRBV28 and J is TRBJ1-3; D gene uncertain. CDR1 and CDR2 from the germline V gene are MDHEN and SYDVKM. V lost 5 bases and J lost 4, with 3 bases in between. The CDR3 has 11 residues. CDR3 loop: CASSRGNTIYF. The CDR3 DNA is TGTGCCAGCAGTCGGGGAAACACCATATATTTT.

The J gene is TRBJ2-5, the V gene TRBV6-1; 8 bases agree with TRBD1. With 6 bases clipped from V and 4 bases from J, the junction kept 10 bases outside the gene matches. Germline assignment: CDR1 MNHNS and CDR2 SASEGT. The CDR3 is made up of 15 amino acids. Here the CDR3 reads CASSHTGGGGETQYF. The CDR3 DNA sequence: TGTGCCAGCAGCCATACAGGGGGAGGCGGAGAGACCCAGTACTTC.

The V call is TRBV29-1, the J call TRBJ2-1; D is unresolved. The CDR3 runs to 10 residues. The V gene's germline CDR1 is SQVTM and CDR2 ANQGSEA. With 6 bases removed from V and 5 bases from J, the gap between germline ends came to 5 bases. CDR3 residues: CSVENNEQFF. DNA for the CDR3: TGCAGCGTCGAAAACAATGAGCAGTTCTTC.

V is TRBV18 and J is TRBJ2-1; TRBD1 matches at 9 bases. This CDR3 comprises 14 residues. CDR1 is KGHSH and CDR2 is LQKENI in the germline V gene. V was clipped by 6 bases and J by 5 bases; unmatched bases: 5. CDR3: CASSGQGRNNEQFF. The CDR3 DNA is TGTGCCAGCTCGGGACAGGGTAGGAACAATGAGCAGTTCTTC.

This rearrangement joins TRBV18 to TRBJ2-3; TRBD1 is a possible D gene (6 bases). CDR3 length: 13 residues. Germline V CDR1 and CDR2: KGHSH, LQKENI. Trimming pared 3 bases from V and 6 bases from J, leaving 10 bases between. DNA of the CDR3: TGTGCCAGCTCACCCAACAGGGTGGATACGCAGTATTTT. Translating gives CASSPNRVDTQYF.

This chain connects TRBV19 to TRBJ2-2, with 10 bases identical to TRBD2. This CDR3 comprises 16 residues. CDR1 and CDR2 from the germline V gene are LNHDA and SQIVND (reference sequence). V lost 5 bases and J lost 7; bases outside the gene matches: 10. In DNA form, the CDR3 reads TGTGCCAGTAGTGCCCTCCTAGCGGGAGCTATCGGGGAGCTGTTTTTT. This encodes CASSALLAGAIGELFF.

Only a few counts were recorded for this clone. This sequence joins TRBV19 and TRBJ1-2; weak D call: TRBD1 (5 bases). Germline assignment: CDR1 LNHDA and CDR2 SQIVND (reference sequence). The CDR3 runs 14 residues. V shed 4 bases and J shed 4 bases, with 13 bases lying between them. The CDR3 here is CASSRTQGGYGYTF. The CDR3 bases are TGTGCCAGTAGTAGAACTCAGGGTGGCTATGGCTACACCTTC.

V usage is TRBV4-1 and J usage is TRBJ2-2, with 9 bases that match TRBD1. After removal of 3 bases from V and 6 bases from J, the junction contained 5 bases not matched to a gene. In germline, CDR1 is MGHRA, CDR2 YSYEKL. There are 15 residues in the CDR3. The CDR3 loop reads CASSQRDREPGELFF. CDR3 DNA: TGCGCCAGCAGCCAGAGGGACAGGGAGCCCGGGGAGCTGTTTTTT.

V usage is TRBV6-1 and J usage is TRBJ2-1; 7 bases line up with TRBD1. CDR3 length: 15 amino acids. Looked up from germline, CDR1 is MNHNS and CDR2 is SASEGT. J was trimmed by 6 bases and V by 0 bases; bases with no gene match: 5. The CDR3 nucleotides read TGTGCCAGCAGTGAAGCGGGACAGATTTTCAATGAGCAGTTCTTC. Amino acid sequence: CASSEAGQIFNEQFF.